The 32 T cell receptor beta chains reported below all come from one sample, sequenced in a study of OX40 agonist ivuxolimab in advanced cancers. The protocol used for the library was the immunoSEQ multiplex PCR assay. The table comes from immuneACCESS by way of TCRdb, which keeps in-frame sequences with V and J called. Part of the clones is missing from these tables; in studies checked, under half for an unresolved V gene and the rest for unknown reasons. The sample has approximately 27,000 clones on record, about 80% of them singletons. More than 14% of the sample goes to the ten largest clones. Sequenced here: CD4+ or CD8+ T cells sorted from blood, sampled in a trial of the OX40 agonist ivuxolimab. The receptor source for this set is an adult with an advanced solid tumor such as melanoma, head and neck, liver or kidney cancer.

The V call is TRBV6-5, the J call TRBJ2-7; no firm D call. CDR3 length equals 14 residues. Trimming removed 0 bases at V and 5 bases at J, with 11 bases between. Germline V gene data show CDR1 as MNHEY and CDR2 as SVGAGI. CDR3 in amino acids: CASSYSMWGNEQYF. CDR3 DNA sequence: TGTGCCAGCAGTTACTCGATGTGGGGTAACGAGCAGTACTTC.

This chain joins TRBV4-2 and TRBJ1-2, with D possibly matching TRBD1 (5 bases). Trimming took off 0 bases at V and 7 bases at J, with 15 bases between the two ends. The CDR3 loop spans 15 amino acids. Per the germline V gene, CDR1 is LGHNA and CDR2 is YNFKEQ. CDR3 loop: CASSQEFRGLGGYTF. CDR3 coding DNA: TGTGCCAGCAGCCAAGAGTTCCGGGGACTGGGTGGCTACACCTTC.

CDR3 amino acids: CASSFLSAEAFF. The CDR3 DNA reads as TGTGCCAGCAGCTTCCTTAGCGCTGAAGCTTTCTTT. V usage is TRBV7-9 and J usage is TRBJ1-1; D is undetermined. Germline assignment: CDR1 SEHNR and CDR2 FQNEAQ (reference sequence). The CDR3 totals 12 residues. V lost 3 bases and J lost 6, with 8 bases in between.

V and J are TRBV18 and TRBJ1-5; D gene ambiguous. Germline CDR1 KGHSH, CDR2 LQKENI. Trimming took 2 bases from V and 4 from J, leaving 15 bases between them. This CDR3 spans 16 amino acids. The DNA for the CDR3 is TGTGCCAGCTCACCATCGTCCAGCGTTTCAAATCAGCCCCAGCATTTT. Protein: CASSPSSSVSNQPQHF. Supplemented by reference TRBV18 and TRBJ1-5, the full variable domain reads NAGVMQNPRHLVRRRGQEARLRCSPMKGHSHVYWYRQLPEEGLKFMVYLQKENIIDESGMPKERFSAEFPKEGPSILRIQQVVRGDSAAYFCASSPSSSVSNQPQHFGDGTRLSIL.

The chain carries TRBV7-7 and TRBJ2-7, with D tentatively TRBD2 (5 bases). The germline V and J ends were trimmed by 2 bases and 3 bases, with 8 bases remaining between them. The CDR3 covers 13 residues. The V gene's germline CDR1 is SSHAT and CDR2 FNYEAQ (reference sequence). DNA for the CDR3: TGTGCCAGCAGCTTACGGGAAGGCTACGAGCAGTACTTC. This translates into CASSLREGYEQYF.

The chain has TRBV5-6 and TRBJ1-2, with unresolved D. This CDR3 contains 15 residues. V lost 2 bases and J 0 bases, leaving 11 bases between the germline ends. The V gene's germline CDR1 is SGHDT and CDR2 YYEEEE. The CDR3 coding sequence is TGTGCCAGCAGCTTAATCGCCGGGGCTAACTATGGCTACACCTTC. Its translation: CASSLIAGANYGYTF.

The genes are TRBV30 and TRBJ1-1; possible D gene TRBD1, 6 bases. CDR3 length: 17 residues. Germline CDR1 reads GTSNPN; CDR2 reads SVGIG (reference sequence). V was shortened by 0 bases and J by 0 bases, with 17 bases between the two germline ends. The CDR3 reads CAWSVTGRGIMNTEAFF. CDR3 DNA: TGTGCCTGGAGTGTGACAGGAAGAGGGATAATGAACACTGAAGCTTTCTTT.

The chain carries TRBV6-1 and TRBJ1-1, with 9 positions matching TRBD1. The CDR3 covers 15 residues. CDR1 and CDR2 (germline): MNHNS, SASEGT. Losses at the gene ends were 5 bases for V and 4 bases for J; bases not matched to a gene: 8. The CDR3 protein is CASSPRDRAFTEAFF. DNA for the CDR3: TGTGCCAGCAGTCCACGGGACAGGGCGTTCACTGAAGCTTTCTTT.

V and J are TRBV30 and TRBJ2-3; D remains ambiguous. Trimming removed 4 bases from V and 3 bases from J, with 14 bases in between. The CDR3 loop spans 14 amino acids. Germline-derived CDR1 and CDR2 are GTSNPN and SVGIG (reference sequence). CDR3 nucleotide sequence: TGTGCCTGGAATCGGGTAGGAAGGACAGATACGCAGTATTTT. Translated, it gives CAWNRVGRTDTQYF.

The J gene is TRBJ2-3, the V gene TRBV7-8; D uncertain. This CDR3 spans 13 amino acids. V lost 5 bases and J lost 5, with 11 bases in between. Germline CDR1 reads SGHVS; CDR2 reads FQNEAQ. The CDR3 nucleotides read TGTGCCAGCAGCGAATGGGGTCTAGATACGCAGTATTTT. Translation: CASSEWGLDTQYF.

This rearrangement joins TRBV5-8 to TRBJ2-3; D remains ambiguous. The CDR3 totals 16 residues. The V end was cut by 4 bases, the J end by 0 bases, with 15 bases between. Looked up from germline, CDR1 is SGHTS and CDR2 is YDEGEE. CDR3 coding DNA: TGTGCCAGCAGCCCAACAACAATCTTCAGCACAGATACGCAGTATTTT. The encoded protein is CASSPTTIFSTDTQYF.

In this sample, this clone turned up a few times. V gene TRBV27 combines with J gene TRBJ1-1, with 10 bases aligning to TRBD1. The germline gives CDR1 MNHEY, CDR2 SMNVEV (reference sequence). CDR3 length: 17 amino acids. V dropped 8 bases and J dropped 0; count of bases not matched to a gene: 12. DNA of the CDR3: TGTGCCAGCGCCTACGGAGGGACAGGGGCTATGAACACTGAAGCTTTCTTT. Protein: CASAYGGTGAMNTEAFF.

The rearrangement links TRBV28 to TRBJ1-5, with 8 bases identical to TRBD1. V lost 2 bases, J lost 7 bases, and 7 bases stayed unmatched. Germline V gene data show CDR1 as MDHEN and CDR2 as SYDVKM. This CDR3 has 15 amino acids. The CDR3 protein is CASSLPGGEGQPQHF. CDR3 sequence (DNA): TGTGCCAGCAGTTTACCAGGGGGCGAGGGGCAGCCCCAGCATTTT.

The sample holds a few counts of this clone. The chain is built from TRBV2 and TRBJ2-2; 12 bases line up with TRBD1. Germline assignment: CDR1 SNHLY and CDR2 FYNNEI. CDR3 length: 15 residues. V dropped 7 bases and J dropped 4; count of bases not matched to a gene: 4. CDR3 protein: CASIPGQGATGELFF. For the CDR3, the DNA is TGTGCCAGCATCCCGGGACAGGGGGCCACCGGGGAGCTGTTTTTT.

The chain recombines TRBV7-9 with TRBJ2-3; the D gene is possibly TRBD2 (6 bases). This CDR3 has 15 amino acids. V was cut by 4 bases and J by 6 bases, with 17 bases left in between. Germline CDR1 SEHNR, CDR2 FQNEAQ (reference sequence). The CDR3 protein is CASSSGGVATDTQYF. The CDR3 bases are TGTGCCAGCAGCTCTGGCGGGGTGGCGACCGATACGCAGTATTTT. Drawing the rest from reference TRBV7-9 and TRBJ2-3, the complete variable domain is DTGVSQNPRHKITKRGQNVTFRCDPISEHNRLYWYRQTLGQGPEFLTYFQNEAQLEKSRLLSDRFSAERPKGSFSTLEIQRTEQGDSAMYLCASSSGGVATDTQYFGPGTRLTVL.

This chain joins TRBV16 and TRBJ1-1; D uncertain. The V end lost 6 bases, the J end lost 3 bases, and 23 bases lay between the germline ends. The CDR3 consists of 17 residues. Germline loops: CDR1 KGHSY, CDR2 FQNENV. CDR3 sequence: CASSPHLNRAGDTEAFF. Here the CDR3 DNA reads TGTGCCAGCAGTCCGCATCTAAACCGGGCAGGAGACACTGAAGCTTTCTTT. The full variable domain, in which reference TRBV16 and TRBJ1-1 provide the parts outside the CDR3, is GEEVAQTPKHLVRGEGQKAKLYCAPIKGHSYVFWYQQVLKNEFKFLISFQNENVFDETGMPKERFSAKCLPNSPCSLEIQATKLEDSAVYFCASSPHLNRAGDTEAFFGQGTRLTVV.

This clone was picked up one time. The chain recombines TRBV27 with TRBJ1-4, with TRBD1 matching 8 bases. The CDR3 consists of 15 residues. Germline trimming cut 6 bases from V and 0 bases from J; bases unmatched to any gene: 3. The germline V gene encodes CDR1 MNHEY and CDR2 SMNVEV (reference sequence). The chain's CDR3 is CASRETGATNEKLFF. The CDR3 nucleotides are TGTGCCAGCAGGGAGACAGGGGCAACTAATGAAAAACTGTTTTTT.

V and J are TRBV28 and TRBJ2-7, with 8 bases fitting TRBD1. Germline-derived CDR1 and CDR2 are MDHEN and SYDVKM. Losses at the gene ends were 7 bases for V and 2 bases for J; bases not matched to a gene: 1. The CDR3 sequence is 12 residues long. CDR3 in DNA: TGTGCCAGCATGGGACAGGCCTACGAGCAGTACTTC. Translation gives CASMGQAYEQYF.

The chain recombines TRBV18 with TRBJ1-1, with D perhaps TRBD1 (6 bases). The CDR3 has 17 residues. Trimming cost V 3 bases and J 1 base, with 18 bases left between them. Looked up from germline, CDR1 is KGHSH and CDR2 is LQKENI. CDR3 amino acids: CASSPSMQGNTNTEAFF. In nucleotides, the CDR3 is TGTGCCAGCTCACCCTCTATGCAGGGGAATACGAACACTGAAGCTTTCTTT.

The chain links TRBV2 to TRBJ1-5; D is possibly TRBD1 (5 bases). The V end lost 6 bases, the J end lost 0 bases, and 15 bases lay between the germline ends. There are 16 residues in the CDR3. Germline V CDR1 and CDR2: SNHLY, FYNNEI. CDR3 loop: CASSQGAVYSNQPQHF. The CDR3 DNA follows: TGTGCCAGCAGCCAAGGGGCAGTGTATAGCAATCAGCCCCAGCATTTT.

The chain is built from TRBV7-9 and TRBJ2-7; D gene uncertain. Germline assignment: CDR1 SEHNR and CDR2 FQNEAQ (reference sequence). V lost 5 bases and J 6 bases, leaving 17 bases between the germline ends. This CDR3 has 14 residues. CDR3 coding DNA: TGTGCCAGCAGCCCCCAATTAGGAAGCGCCGAGCAGTACTTC. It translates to CASSPQLGSAEQYF.

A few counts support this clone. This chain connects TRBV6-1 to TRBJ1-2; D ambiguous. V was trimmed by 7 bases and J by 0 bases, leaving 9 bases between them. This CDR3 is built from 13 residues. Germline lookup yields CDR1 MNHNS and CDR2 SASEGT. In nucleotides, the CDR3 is TGTGCCAGCACAGCAAAAGCTAACTATGGCTACACCTTC. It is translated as CASTAKANYGYTF.

The CDR3 region has the DNA TGTGCCAGCAGTTCAGTTATCGATGGCTACACCTTC. Translated: CASSSVIDGYTF. This chain connects TRBV6-5 to TRBJ1-2; D is unresolved. The CDR3 consists of 12 residues. V lost 4 bases and J lost 6, with 9 bases in between. Germline V gene sequence: CDR1 MNHEY, CDR2 SVGAGI.

The CDR3 sequence: CASSPGRGFLYNQPQHF. The DNA of the CDR3 is TGCGCCAGCAGTCCAGGGAGGGGGTTTCTCTACAATCAGCCCCAGCATTTT. The chain uses TRBV23-1 and TRBJ1-5; maybe TRBD1 (6 bases). TRBV23-1 belongs to the ORF category, with a function that is uncertain. The CDR3 is 17 amino acids. With 4 bases removed from V and 3 bases from J, the gap between germline ends came to 19 bases.

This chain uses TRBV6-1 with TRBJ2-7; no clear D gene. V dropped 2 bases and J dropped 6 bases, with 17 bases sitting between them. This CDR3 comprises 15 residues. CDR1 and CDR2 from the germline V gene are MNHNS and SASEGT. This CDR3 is CASSEFSRGIFEQYF. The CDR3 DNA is TGTGCCAGCAGTGAATTTAGCCGAGGCATATTCGAGCAGTACTTC.

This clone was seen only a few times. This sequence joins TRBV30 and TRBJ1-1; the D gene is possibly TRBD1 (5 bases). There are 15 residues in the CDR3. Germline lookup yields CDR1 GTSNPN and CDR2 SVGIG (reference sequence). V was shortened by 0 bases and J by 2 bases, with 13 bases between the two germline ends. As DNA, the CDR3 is TGTGCCTGGAGTGTATTGGGGGTGGGAAACACTGAAGCTTTCTTT. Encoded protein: CAWSVLGVGNTEAFF. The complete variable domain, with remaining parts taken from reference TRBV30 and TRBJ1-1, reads SQTIHQWPATLVQPVGSPLSLECTVEGTSNPNLYWYRQAAGRGLQLLFYSVGIGQISSEVPQNLSASRPQDRQFILSSKKLLLSDSGFYLCAWSVLGVGNTEAFFGQGTRLTVV.

CDR3: CASSKYGTPNTEAFF. The CDR3 DNA reads as TGTGCCAGCAGTAAGTACGGGACACCGAACACTGAAGCTTTCTTT. The chain combines TRBV27 with TRBJ1-1, with D perhaps TRBD1 (6 bases). CDR1 MNHEY and CDR2 SMNVEV come from the germline V gene (reference sequence). The CDR3 runs to 15 residues. Between the trimmed V and J ends, which lost 5 bases and 1 base, there was a span of 14 bases.

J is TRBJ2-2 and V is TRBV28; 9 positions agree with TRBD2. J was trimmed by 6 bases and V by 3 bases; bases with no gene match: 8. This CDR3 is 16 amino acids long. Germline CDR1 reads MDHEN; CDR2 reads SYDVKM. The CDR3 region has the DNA TGTGCCAGCAGTTTGGCGGCGGGGGGGCTATCCGGGGAGCTGTTTTTT. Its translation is CASSLAAGGLSGELFF.

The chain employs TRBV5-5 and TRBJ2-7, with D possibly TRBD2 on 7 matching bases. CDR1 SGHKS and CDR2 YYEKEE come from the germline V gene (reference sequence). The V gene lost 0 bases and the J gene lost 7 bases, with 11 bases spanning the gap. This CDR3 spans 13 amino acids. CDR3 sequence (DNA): TGTGCCAGCAGCTTGGGCGGGGGCTGGGAGCAGTACTTC. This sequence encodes CASSLGGGWEQYF.

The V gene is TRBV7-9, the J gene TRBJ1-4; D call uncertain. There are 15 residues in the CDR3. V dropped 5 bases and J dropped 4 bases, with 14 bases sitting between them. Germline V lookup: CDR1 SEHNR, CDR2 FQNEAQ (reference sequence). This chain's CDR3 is CASSPKARINEKLFF. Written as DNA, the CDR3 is TGTGCCAGCAGCCCGAAGGCCCGGATTAATGAAAAACTGTTTTTT.

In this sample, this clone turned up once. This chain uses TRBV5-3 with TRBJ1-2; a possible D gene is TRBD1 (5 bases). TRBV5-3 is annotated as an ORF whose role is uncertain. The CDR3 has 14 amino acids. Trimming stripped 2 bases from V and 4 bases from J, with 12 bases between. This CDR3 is CARSFQGLGYGYTF. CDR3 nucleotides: TGTGCCAGAAGCTTTCAGGGACTAGGCTATGGCTACACCTTC.

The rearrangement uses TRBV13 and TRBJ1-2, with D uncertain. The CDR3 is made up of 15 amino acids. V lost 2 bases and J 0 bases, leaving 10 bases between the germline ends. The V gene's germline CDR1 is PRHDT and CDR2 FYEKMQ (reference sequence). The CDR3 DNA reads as TGTGCCAGCAGCTTATTAGGGAGAGCTAACTATGGCTACACCTTC. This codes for CASSLLGRANYGYTF.